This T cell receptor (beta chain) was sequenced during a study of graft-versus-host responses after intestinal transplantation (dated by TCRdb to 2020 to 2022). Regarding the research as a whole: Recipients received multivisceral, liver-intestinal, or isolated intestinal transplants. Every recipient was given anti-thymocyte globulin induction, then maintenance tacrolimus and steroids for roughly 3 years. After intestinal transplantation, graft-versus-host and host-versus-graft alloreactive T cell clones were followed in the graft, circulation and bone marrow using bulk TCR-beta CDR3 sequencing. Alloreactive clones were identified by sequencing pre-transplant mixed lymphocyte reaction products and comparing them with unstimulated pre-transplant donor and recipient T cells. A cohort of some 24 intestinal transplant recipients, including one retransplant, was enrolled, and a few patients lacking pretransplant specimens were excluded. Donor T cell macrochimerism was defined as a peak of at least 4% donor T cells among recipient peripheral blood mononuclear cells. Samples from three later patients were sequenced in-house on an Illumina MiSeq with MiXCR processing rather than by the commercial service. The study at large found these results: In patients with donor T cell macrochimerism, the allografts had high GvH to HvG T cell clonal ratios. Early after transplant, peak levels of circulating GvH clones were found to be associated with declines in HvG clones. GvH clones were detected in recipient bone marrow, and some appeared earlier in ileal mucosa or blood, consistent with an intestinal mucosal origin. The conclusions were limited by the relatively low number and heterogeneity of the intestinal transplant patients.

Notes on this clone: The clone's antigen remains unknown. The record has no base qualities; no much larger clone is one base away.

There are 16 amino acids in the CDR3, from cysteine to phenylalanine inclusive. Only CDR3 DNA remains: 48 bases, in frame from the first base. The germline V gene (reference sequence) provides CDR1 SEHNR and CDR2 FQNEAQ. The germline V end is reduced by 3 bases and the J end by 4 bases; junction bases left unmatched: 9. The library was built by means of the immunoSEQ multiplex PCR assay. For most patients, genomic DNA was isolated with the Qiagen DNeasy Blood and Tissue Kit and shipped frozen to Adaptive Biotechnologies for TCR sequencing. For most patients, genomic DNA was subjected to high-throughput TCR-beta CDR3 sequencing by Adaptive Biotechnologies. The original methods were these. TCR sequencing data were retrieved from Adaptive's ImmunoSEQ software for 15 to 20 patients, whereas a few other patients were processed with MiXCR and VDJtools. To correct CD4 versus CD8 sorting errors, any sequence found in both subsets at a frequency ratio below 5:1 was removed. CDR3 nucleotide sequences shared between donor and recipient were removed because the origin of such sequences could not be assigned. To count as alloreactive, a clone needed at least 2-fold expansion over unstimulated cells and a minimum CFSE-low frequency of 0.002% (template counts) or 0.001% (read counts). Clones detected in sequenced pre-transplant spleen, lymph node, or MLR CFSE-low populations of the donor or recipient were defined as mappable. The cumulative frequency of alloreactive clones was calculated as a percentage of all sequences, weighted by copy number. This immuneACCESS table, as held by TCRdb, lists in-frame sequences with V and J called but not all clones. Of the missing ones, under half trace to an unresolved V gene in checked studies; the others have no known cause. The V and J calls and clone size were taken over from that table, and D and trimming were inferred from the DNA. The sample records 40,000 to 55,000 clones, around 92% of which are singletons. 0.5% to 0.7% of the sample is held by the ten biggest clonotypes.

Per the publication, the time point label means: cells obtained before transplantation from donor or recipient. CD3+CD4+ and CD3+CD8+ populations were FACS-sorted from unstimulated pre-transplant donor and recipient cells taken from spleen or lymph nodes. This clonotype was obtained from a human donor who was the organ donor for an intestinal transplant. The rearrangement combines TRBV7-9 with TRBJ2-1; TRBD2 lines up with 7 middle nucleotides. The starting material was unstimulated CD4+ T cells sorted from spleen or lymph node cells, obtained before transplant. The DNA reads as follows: TGTGCCAGCAGCTTCATCCGGCTAGCGGATTACAATGAGCAGTTCTTC. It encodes CASSFIRLADYNEQFF.